This TCR beta chain was sequenced for a study of molecular identifiers for immune sequencing clone quantification. Study in general: Replicates split RNA from approximately 22,000 or 94,000 naive CD8 cells five ways, and the researchers sequenced four portions. Findings and caveats of the study: Whereas naive cells kept under 1% of molecules in clones above 20 RNA copies, such clones held over 97% in effectors. Identical TCR molecules can share a barcode, and this sharing could underestimate highly expanded clone sizes.

The table lists this clonotype with many counts. Its matching antigen is unknown. Trimming cost V 4 bases and J 6 bases, with 10 bases left between them. The CDR3 is 13 amino acids. The authors built bulk TCR libraries by previously described methods with listed TCR primers. MiXCR, applied by TCRdb to the PCR reads, yields one record per CDR3 protein. The top ten clones hold approximately 0.74% of a sample with around 300,000 distinct CDR3 sequences, roughly 24% of them seen once. The chain employs TRBV12-3 or TRBV12-4 and TRBJ1-5; tentative D call: TRBD1 (5 bases). This TCR derives from a human donor in good health. Some libraries in this study had Jurkat cell RNA spiked in. The sequenced material came from naive CD8+ T cells from blood, with Jurkat cell RNA spiked in. Subset here: FACS-sorted CD8+CD4-CCR7+CD45RA+ naive T cells. The CDR3: CASSSGGFQPQHF. The CDR3 bases are TGTGCCAGCAGTTCGGGGGGGTTTCAGCCCCAGCATTTT.